Listed below are T cell receptor beta chains from one sample, sequenced in a study of preoperative IRX-2 immunotherapy in early breast cancer. Profiled with immunoSEQ multiplex PCR; TCRdb holds only in-frame clones, not every one. The sample has about 23,000 clones; about 95% are singletons. Source: tumor tissue, taken after IRX-2 immunotherapy. The source of these receptors is a human donor with breast cancer. Both conserved end residues are part of each CDR3. Clone size is given for some rows only: seen once, a few or many times, or a class if the clone is expanded.

V	J	size	CDR3
TRBV14	TRBJ2-7	.	CASSQPKGFPTYEQYF
TRBV9	TRBJ2-5	.	CASSVSKIRQGAEETQYF
TRBV19	TRBJ1-5	few	CASSIPPDRVGTQHF
TRBV6-8	TRBJ1-6	.	CASSQPGQGKVMVDSPLHF
TRBV6-5	TRBJ2-1	.	CASRRDNRAGNEQFF
TRBV27	TRBJ2-5	once	CASKDDRYRDSQETQYF
TRBV5-1	TRBJ2-3	.	CASSSPGGQRVRDTQYF
TRBV18	TRBJ2-2	.	CASSPTRVSNTGELFF
TRBV2	TRBJ1-1	.	CASSTPGALNTEAFF
TRBV28	TRBJ2-1	.	CASSLSHLSSYNEQFF
TRBV5-6	TRBJ2-2	.	CASSLGQPTGELFF
TRBV5-6	TRBJ1-6	once	CASRLGTGGRSPLHF
TRBV28	TRBJ1-5	.	CASSFHGRGSNQPQHF
TRBV5-1	TRBJ2-7	.	CASSSQLQKPQYF
TRBV11-1	TRBJ2-3	.	CASSLRRAGTDTQYF
TRBV29-1	TRBJ2-6	.	CSVRDSTGANVLTF
TRBV4-3	TRBJ2-3	.	CASSQVAGAPDTQYF
TRBV28	TRBJ1-2	.	CASSADSYGYTF
TRBV4-1	TRBJ1-5	.	CASSQREGDQPQHF
TRBV9	TRBJ1-2	.	CASSAFGGSGYTF
TRBV6-5	TRBJ2-7	.	CASRPDGGGEQYF
TRBV10-3	TRBJ1-1	.	CAISRQGGTEAFF
TRBV7-3	.	.	CASSLSHRGPEQYF
TRBV25-1	TRBJ1-2	once	CASSGRRQDGYGYTF
TRBV19	TRBJ2-7	.	CASSIRGYEQYF
TRBV28	TRBJ2-3	once	CASSPRDRGFGDTQYF
TRBV21-1	TRBJ1-5	.	CASSKRQGDQPQHF
TRBV27	TRBJ2-1	.	CASSLKPNEQFF
TRBV25-1	TRBJ1-5	.	CASSSTGGQPQHF
TRBV18	TRBJ2-5	.	CASSPWTGLETQYF
TRBV18	TRBJ2-1	.	CASSPFPSSYNEQFF
TRBV15	TRBJ2-7	.	CATSRDSEGPPYEQYF
TRBV14	TRBJ2-3	.	CASSRAGSADTQYF
TRBV2	.	.	CASKGGRYEQYF
TRBV27	TRBJ2-3	.	CASSLMGDTQYF
TRBV7-8	TRBJ2-7	.	CASSRGPGAYEQYF
TRBV7-2	TRBJ2-3	.	CASSTYRTDTQYF
TRBV29-1	TRBJ1-2	.	CSVAGRHYGYTF
TRBV30	TRBJ2-5	.	CAWSVGLGLRGTQYF
TRBV18	TRBJ2-7	.	CASSLRGPDEQYF
TRBV9	TRBJ1-1	.	CASSAGTAMNTEAFF
TRBV29-1	TRBJ2-2	.	CSVDFRGNTGELFF
TRBV5-8	TRBJ1-5	.	CASSLELGTSNQPQHF